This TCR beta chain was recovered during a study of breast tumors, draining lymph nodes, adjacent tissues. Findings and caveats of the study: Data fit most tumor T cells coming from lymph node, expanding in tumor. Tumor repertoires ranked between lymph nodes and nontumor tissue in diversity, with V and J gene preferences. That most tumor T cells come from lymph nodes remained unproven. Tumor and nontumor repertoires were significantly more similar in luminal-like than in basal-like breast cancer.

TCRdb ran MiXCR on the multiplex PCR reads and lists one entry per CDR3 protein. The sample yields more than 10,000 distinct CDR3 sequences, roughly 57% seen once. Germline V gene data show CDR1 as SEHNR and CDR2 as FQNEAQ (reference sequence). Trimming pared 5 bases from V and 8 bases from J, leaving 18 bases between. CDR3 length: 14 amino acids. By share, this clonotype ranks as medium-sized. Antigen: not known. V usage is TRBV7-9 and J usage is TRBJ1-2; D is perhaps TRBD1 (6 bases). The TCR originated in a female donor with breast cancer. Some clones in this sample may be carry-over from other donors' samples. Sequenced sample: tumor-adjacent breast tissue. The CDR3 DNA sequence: TGTGCCAGCAGCCTCTCTTGGGGGGGCGAAGGCTACACCTTC. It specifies CASSLSWGGEGYTF.